These T cell receptor beta chains were read from a single sample in a study of patients and donors after allogeneic stem cell transplantation. TCRdb re-called the RT-PCR reads with MiXCR, one entry per CDR3 protein. The sample contains roughly 880,000 distinct CDR3 sequences, roughly 18% of which appear only once. The sample consisted of blood, either unsorted or a sorted T cell fraction (not recorded which). These receptors came from a human donor who was either an allogeneic HSCT recipient or a stem cell or donor lymphocyte infusion donor (not recorded which). It is not recorded whose cells these are; they may come from a transplant donor. CDR3s include the opening cysteine and the closing phenylalanine or tryptophan. The D gene is left open where the match is weak. Clone size appears in some rows only: once, few, many, or a class for an expanded clone.

size: NA; V: TRBV6-5; D: TRBD1; J: TRBJ1-5; DNA: TGTGCCAGCAGTTACAGGGGGCAGGATCAGCCCCAGCATTTT; CDR3: CASSYRGQDQPQHF
size: few; V: TRBV20-1; D: NA; J: TRBJ1-1; DNA: TGCAGTTCAGGCGGGGGGCGGAACACTGAAGCTTTCTTT; CDR3: CSSGGGRNTEAFF
size: NA; V: TRBV6-2/TRBV6-3; D: TRBD1; J: TRBJ2-7; DNA: TGTGCCAGCAGTTTCACCAGGGGGAACCACTACGAGCAGTACTTC; CDR3: CASSFTRGNHYEQYF
size: few; V: TRBV10-2; D: NA; J: TRBJ2-3; DNA: TGCGCCAGCAACCCGGGACGGAACACAGATACGCAGTATTTT; CDR3: CASNPGRNTDTQYF
size: NA; V: TRBV28; D: NA; J: TRBJ1-2; DNA: TGTGCCAGCAGCCCCCAGAGGGTAGGGGCCCTTGGCTACACCTTC; CDR3: CASSPQRVGALGYTF
size: few; V: TRBV12-3/TRBV12-4; D: NA; J: TRBJ1-5; DNA: TGTGCCAGCAGCCCCATCGGGACCGCCGGTAATCGGCCCCAGCATTTT; CDR3: CASSPIGTAGNRPQHF
size: few; V: TRBV2; D: NA; J: TRBJ1-5; DNA: TGTGCCAGCACTGCTGTTCATGGGGGCGAGCCCCAGCATTTT; CDR3: CASTAVHGGEPQHF
size: NA; V: TRBV25-1; D: TRBD1; J: TRBJ1-1; DNA: TGTGCCAGCAGTGAGGCTGACAGGGCTGAAGCTTTCTTT; CDR3: CASSEADRAEAFF
size: many; V: TRBV5-1; D: TRBD1; J: TRBJ2-3; DNA: TGCGCCAGCAGCGGGACAGGGGGCGCAGATACGCAGTATTTT; CDR3: CASSGTGGADTQYF
size: few; V: TRBV4-3; D: NA; J: TRBJ2-3; DNA: TGCGCCAGCAGCCAAGAATTGGCTAGCGCCCAGTCGAGGGAGCAGTATTTT; CDR3: CASSQELASAQSREQYF
size: few; V: TRBV5-6; D: NA; J: TRBJ2-5; DNA: TGTGCCAGCAGCTTGGCAGGGACCGGGTCGGAGACCCAGTACTTC; CDR3: CASSLAGTGSETQYF
size: few; V: TRBV29-1; D: NA; J: TRBJ1-5; DNA: TGCAGCGTCGCCATTGGGACGGTTAGCAATCAGCCCCAGCATTTT; CDR3: CSVAIGTVSNQPQHF
size: many; V: TRBV4-3; D: NA; J: TRBJ2-7; DNA: TGCGCCAGCAGCCAAGATATAAGGTCCTACGAGCAGTACTTC; CDR3: CASSQDIRSYEQYF
size: NA; V: TRBV7-2; D: TRBD1; J: TRBJ1-2; DNA: TGTGCCAGCAGCTCCCCACCGGACAGGGACGGCTACACCTTC; CDR3: CASSSPPDRDGYTF
size: NA; V: TRBV11-2; D: TRBD1; J: TRBJ2-5; DNA: TGTGCCAGCAGCCGGACAGGGGGCGAGGTCTTGGTGTTGGAGACCCAGTACTTC; CDR3: CASSRTGGEVLVLETQYF
size: few; V: TRBV21-1; D: NA; J: TRBJ2-7; DNA: TGTGCCAGCAGCGGGATACCGACGTGGGGACAGAACTCCTACGAGCAGTACTTC; CDR3: CASSGIPTWGQNSYEQYF
size: NA; V: TRBV21-1; D: NA; J: TRBJ2-7; DNA: TGTGCCAGCCCCCCCCACCTTACACTAGAATACTCCTACGAGCAGTACTTC; CDR3: CASPPHLTLEYSYEQYF
size: once; V: TRBV27; D: NA; J: TRBJ2-5; DNA: TGTGCCAGCAGTACATTGTCTTCCCGGCGGACAAGTAAAGAGACCCAGTACTTC; CDR3: CASSTLSSRRTSKETQYF
size: few; V: TRBV27; D: TRBD2; J: TRBJ2-1; DNA: TGTGCCAGCGCCCCGGGGCTAGCGGGATTCAATGAGCAGTTCTTC; CDR3: CASAPGLAGFNEQFF
size: NA; V: TRBV5-5; D: NA; J: TRBJ2-7; DNA: TGTGCCAGCAGCTTGTATCTTACAGGAAACACCTACGAGCAGTACTTC; CDR3: CASSLYLTGNTYEQYF
size: NA; V: TRBV5-1; D: TRBD1; J: TRBJ1-1; DNA: TGCGCCAGCAGCTGGCGGGGACAGGGTAATGAAGCTTTCTTT; CDR3: CASSWRGQGNEAFF
size: few; V: TRBV5-1; D: NA; J: TRBJ1-5; DNA: TGCGCCAGCAGCTTGGTTCCAGGCCTTCCCAATCAGCCCCAGCATTTT; CDR3: CASSLVPGLPNQPQHF
size: once; V: TRBV5-1; D: NA; J: TRBJ2-2; DNA: TGCGCCAGCAGCTTGGGTTCCACAGGCGCGAACACCGGGGAGCTGTTTTTT; CDR3: CASSLGSTGANTGELFF
size: few; V: TRBV6-5; D: TRBD1; J: TRBJ1-1; DNA: TGTGCCAGCAGTTACTCAGCCAGGGGGTATGAAGCTTTCTTT; CDR3: CASSYSARGYEAFF
size: few; V: TRBV12-3/TRBV12-4; D: TRBD1; J: TRBJ1-2; DNA: TGTGCCAGCAGAGGACAGGGTGCCGATGTTGGGGGCTACACCTTC; CDR3: CASRGQGADVGGYTF
size: few; V: TRBV12-3/TRBV12-4; D: NA; J: TRBJ2-5; DNA: TGTGCCAGCAGCAAGGGGCTAGGGGTGGAAGAGACCCAGTACTTC; CDR3: CASSKGLGVEETQYF
size: many; V: TRBV7-8; D: TRBD2; J: TRBJ2-1; DNA: TGTGCCAGCAGCTTGCCGACTAGCGGGGTTGACAATGAGCAGTTCTTC; CDR3: CASSLPTSGVDNEQFF
size: NA; V: TRBV7-2; D: NA; J: TRBJ1-4; DNA: TGTGCCAGCAGCTCGACAGGAGGGACTGAAAAACTGTTTTTT; CDR3: CASSSTGGTEKLFF
size: many; V: TRBV15; D: TRBD2; J: TRBJ2-3; DNA: TGTGCCACCAGCACTTTTCGGGGGGGAGATACGCAGTATTTT; CDR3: CATSTFRGGDTQYF
size: few; V: TRBV4-1; D: TRBD2; J: TRBJ2-3; DNA: TGCGCCAGCAGCCCTCTAGCGGGAGGGGAGAACACAGATACGCAGTATTTT; CDR3: CASSPLAGGENTDTQYF
size: NA; V: TRBV5-1; D: TRBD1; J: TRBJ1-2; DNA: TGCGCCAGCAGCGTCGGGACAGGGAGAGGGGGAACTTATGGCTACACCTTC; CDR3: CASSVGTGRGGTYGYTF
size: NA; V: TRBV11-2; D: NA; J: TRBJ2-1; DNA: TGTGCCAGCAGCATTCAACTACTAGCCAATGAGCAGTTCTTC; CDR3: CASSIQLLANEQFF
size: once; V: TRBV6-1; D: NA; J: TRBJ1-2; DNA: TGTGCCAGCAGTCCGCGGGAGGGCAGAGACTATGGCTACACCTTC; CDR3: CASSPREGRDYGYTF
size: NA; V: TRBV30; D: NA; J: TRBJ1-4; DNA: TGTGCCTGGAGTGGATCGAGGGGTAATGAAAAACTGTTTTTT; CDR3: CAWSGSRGNEKLFF
size: few; V: TRBV12-3/TRBV12-4; D: NA; J: TRBJ2-7; DNA: TGTGCCAGCAGCACCTACAGGGACCTTAACTCCTACGAGCAGTACTTC; CDR3: CASSTYRDLNSYEQYF
size: many; V: TRBV12-3/TRBV12-4; D: NA; J: TRBJ2-2; DNA: TGTGCCAGCATTCAAAACACCGGGGAGCTGTTTTTT; CDR3: CASIQNTGELFF
size: few; V: TRBV6-1; D: TRBD2; J: TRBJ2-5; DNA: TGTGCCAGCACCTCCCCGGCTCTAGCGGGAGAAGTGCAGTACTTC; CDR3: CASTSPALAGEVQYF
size: NA; V: TRBV3-1; D: NA; J: TRBJ1-1; DNA: TGTGCCAGCAGCCTCAGGGCCAGAAAAGCTTTCTTT; CDR3: CASSLRARKAFF
size: NA; V: TRBV6-5; D: NA; J: TRBJ1-3; DNA: TGTGCCACAAACGGGCCAGGGAACACCATATATTTT; CDR3: CATNGPGNTIYF
size: NA; V: TRBV4-3; D: NA; J: TRBJ2-3; DNA: TGCGCCAGCAGCCAAGATATGGGACTGGACTGGGAAATTAGCACAGATACGCAGTATTTT; CDR3: CASSQDMGLDWEISTDTQYF
size: NA; V: TRBV12-5; D: NA; J: TRBJ2-2; DNA: TGTGCTAGTGGTATGGACCCTCCGGGGAGGGAGCTGTTTTTT; CDR3: CASGMDPPGRELFF
size: NA; V: TRBV15; D: NA; J: TRBJ2-7; DNA: TGTGCCACCAGCAGAGATCCAAGCCACAGGGACTTCTCCTACGAGCAGTACTTC; CDR3: CATSRDPSHRDFSYEQYF
size: many; V: TRBV5-1; D: TRBD1; J: TRBJ1-1; DNA: TGCGCCAGCAGCACAGGGGGTGCGGAAGCTTTCTTT; CDR3: CASSTGGAEAFF
size: NA; V: TRBV12-3/TRBV12-4; D: NA; J: TRBJ2-5; DNA: TGTGCCAGCAGTTTCCGGGACCCCAGGAAAGAGACCCAGTACTTC; CDR3: CASSFRDPRKETQYF
size: NA; V: TRBV12-3/TRBV12-4; D: NA; J: TRBJ2-7; DNA: TGTGCCAGCAGTTTCAGGTCCGCGAAGCAGTACTTC; CDR3: CASSFRSAKQYF
size: few; V: TRBV12-3/TRBV12-4; D: NA; J: TRBJ2-7; DNA: TGTGCCAGCAGTTCCCCGCCCCAGCGTCCCTTCTCCTACGAGCAGTACTTC; CDR3: CASSSPPQRPFSYEQYF
size: few; V: TRBV29-1; D: TRBD1; J: TRBJ1-2; DNA: TGCAGCGTCCTGAGACAGGGGGCACAGGGCTACACCTTC; CDR3: CSVLRQGAQGYTF
size: NA; V: TRBV12-3/TRBV12-4; D: NA; J: TRBJ1-1; DNA: TGTGCCAGCAGTCGGAAGGGCAGGGACACTGAAGCTTTCTTT; CDR3: CASSRKGRDTEAFF
size: few; V: TRBV9; D: TRBD2; J: TRBJ2-4; DNA: TGTGCCAGCAGCTATAGCGGGAGTCACAAAAACATTCAGTACTTC; CDR3: CASSYSGSHKNIQYF
size: few; V: TRBV10-3; D: NA; J: TRBJ1-2; DNA: TGTGCCATCGGGGGGACCGCGGCAGGAGGCTACACCTTC; CDR3: CAIGGTAAGGYTF
size: few; V: TRBV12-3/TRBV12-4; D: NA; J: TRBJ2-5; DNA: TGTGCCAGCAGTTGGTTGGGGGAGACCCAGTACTTC; CDR3: CASSWLGETQYF
size: NA; V: TRBV24-1; D: NA; J: TRBJ2-1; DNA: TGTGCCACCAGTGCCCCGACCCCGTTCTACAATGAGCAGTTCTTC; CDR3: CATSAPTPFYNEQFF
size: NA; V: TRBV6-5; D: NA; J: TRBJ2-5; DNA: TGTGCCAGCAGTTATGCGGTAGGGGACGGCGAGACCCAGTACTTC; CDR3: CASSYAVGDGETQYF
size: many; V: TRBV20-1; D: TRBD2; J: TRBJ2-1; DNA: TGCAGTGCTTTCCTACTAGCGGGGATTAATAATGAGCAGTTCTTC; CDR3: CSAFLLAGINNEQFF
size: many; V: TRBV12-3/TRBV12-4; D: NA; J: TRBJ2-2; DNA: TGTGCCAGCAGTCTAAAGGGTAACACCGGGGAGCTGTTTTTT; CDR3: CASSLKGNTGELFF